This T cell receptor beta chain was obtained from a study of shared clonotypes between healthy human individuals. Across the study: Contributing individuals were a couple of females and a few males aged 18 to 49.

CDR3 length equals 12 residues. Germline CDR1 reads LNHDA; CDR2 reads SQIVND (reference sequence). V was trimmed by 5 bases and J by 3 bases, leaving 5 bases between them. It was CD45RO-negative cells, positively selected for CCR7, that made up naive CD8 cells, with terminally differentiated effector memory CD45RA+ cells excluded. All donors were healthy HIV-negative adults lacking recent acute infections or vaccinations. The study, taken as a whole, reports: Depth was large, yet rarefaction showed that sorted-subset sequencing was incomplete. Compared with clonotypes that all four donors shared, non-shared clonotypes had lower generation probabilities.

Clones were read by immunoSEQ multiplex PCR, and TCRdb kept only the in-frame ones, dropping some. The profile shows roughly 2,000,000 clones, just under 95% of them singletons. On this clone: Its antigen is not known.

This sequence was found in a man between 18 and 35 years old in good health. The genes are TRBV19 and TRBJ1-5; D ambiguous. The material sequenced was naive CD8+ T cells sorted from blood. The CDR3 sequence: CASSALNQPQHF. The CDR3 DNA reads TGTGCCAGTAGTGCCCTCAATCAGCCCCAGCATTTT.